The 3 T cell receptor beta chains reported below all come from one sample, sequenced in a study of T cells in Graves' hyperthyroidism and ophthalmopathy. TCR beta CDR3 regions were amplified from RNA. A set of HTBI primers served as the primers for a first-round RT-PCR of the TCR CDR3. One entry per CDR3 protein, called by TCRdb with MiXCR from the multiplex PCR reads. The sample yields under 350,000 distinct CDR3 sequences, around 20% seen once. The sequenced sample was blood. Receptors originate from a woman aged 50 to 65 with Graves' hyperthyroidism.

The J gene is TRBJ2-5, the V gene TRBV10-3, with TRBD1 identical over 8 bases. Per germline, CDR1 ENHRY and CDR2 SYGVKD. The CDR3 is 15 residues long. The V and J ends lost 0 bases and 11 bases, in that order; junction bases with no gene match: 11. CDR3: CAISESTGGRMLQYF. CDR3 nucleotides: TGTGCCATCAGTGAGTCAACAGGGGGACGAATGTTACAGTACTTC.

This clonotype has ten or more counts. This chain links TRBV5-1 with TRBJ2-5; 8 bases match TRBD1. Germline lookup yields CDR1 SGHRS and CDR2 YFSETQ. The length of the CDR3 is 16 residues. V lost 4 bases and J lost 1; bases outside the gene matches: 9. CDR3 nucleotides: TGCGCCAGCAGCCCAGAAGGACAGGGAGGCCAAGAGACCCAGTACTTC. Protein: CASSPEGQGGQETQYF.

This clonotype was observed at least ten times. The rearrangement uses TRBV12-3 or TRBV12-4 and TRBJ1-1, with 9 positions matching TRBD1. J lost 5 bases, V lost 6 bases, and 10 bases had no gene match. CDR3 size: 15 residues. The CDR3 DNA sequence: TGTGCCAGCAGCGACGGGACAGGGTGGGGGACTGAAGCTTTCTTT. It codes for CASSDGTGWGTEAFF.